Following are 17 T cell receptor beta chains from one sample sequenced in a study of identical twins. Each CDR3 protein is one row after TCRdb ran MiXCR on the 5' RACE reads. The repertoire consists of hundreds of thousands of distinct CDR3 sequences, with approximately 25% occurring once and the leading ten covering 2.9%. The sample was also linked to a second study, of T cells expressing NK-cell markers.

Sequencing input: CD4+ T cells sorted from blood. Receptors were obtained from a woman under 30 in good health.

The V call is TRBV5-1, the J call TRBJ1-2; D is ambiguous. Trimming stripped 0 bases from V and 2 bases from J, with 5 bases between. The CDR3 loop spans 13 amino acids. From germline, CDR1 is SGHRS and CDR2 YFSETQ. The CDR3 region is CASSLVVNYGYTF. In DNA form, the CDR3 reads TGCGCCAGCAGCTTGGTTGTCAACTATGGCTACACCTTC.

In this sample, this clonotype turned up a few times. The CDR3 loop is CSARVTSGGTDTQYF. The CDR3 bases are TGCAGTGCTAGAGTGACTAGCGGAGGCACAGATACGCAGTATTTT. The V call is TRBV20-1, the J call TRBJ2-3; TRBD2 aligns across 9 bases. Per the germline V gene, CDR1 is DFQATT and CDR2 is SNEGSKA (reference sequence). V lost 1 base, J lost 1 base, and 3 bases stayed unmatched. This CDR3 comprises 15 residues.

This clonotype has more than one count but fewer than ten. V is TRBV7-2 and J is TRBJ2-5, with 7 bases identical to TRBD2. This CDR3 has 14 residues. With 1 base clipped from V and 4 bases from J, the junction kept 3 bases outside the gene matches. In germline, CDR1 is SGHTA, CDR2 FQGNSA. The CDR3 bases are TGTGCCAGCAGCTTAGAGACTAGCCGAGAGACCCAGTACTTC. Encoded protein: CASSLETSRETQYF.

This clonotype was observed a handful of times. The CDR3 here is CSVDRGLGLSSYNEQFF. CDR3 DNA: TGCAGCGTTGACCGAGGACTAGGTTTAAGCTCCTACAATGAGCAGTTCTTC. This rearrangement joins TRBV29-1 to TRBJ2-1; 7 bases align to TRBD2. V lost 3 bases and J lost 0; bases outside the gene matches: 11. CDR1 and CDR2 from the germline V gene are SQVTM and ANQGSEA. This CDR3 is 17 amino acids long.

CDR3 coding DNA: TGTGCCAGCGTCTACGGGGGCAAAGGGCTAGCGGGAGCCTACGAGCAGTACTTC. This sequence encodes CASVYGGKGLAGAYEQYF. This rearrangement joins TRBV21-1 to TRBJ2-7; the table's TRBD2 call for D was not verified on the DNA. TRBV21-1 represents a pseudogene. This CDR3 region has 18 residues.

This clonotype was counted a few times. V is TRBV7-2 and J is TRBJ2-2, with 8 bases matching TRBD2. The junction had 1 base not matched to a gene; V was cut back by 2 bases and J by 2 bases. From germline, CDR1 is SGHTA and CDR2 FQGNSA. The length of the CDR3 is 15 residues. CDR3 sequence: CASSLRTSNTGELFF. The CDR3 bases are TGTGCCAGCAGCTTACGGACTAGCAACACCGGGGAGCTGTTTTTT.

This chain connects TRBV20-1 to TRBJ2-6; a possible D gene is TRBD1 (5 bases). Germline V gene data show CDR1 as DFQATT and CDR2 as SNEGSKA (reference sequence). CDR3 length: 16 residues. V was clipped by 3 bases and J by 0 bases, with 12 bases between them. CDR3 residues: CSASRVVFSGANVLTF. The CDR3 region has the DNA TGCAGTGCTAGCAGGGTGGTCTTCTCTGGGGCCAACGTCCTGACTTTC.

The chain combines TRBV20-1 with TRBJ2-7; no definite D call. Trimming removed 6 bases at V and 7 bases at J, with 13 bases between. The germline V gene encodes CDR1 DFQATT and CDR2 SNEGSKA (reference sequence). The CDR3 loop spans 11 amino acids. In nucleotides, the CDR3 is TGCAGTGCAAGACGGGCTACGGAGCAGTACTTC. Amino acids: CSARRATEQYF.

CDR3 coding DNA: TGCGCCAGCAGCTTAGGTGAGGGGGCCCATAATGAAAAACTGTTTTTT. This translates into CASSLGEGAHNEKLFF. The chain is built from TRBV5-1 and TRBJ1-4; 7 nucleotides align to TRBD1. The CDR3 loop spans 16 amino acids. V shed 2 bases, J shed 4 bases, and the junction held 8 bases outside the gene matches. The germline CDR1 and CDR2 sequences are SGHRS and YFSETQ.

This clonotype was detected a few times. The J gene is TRBJ2-5, the V gene TRBV20-1; 8 nucleotides match TRBD1. CDR1 is DFQATT, CDR2 SNEGSKA, per germline (reference sequence). The CDR3 is made up of 16 amino acids. The trim removed 6 bases at V and 4 bases at J, leaving 16 bases unmatched. The CDR3: CSAPTGATSRVETQYF. The CDR3 DNA follows: TGCAGTGCCCCGACAGGGGCAACCAGTAGGGTAGAGACCCAGTACTTC.

The chain recombines TRBV6-1 with TRBJ2-7; D gene unclear. The germline V and J ends were trimmed by 1 base and 2 bases, with 9 bases remaining between them. CDR3 size: 14 residues. CDR1 is MNHNS, CDR2 SASEGT, per germline. The CDR3 is CASSEVSTTYEQYF. CDR3 DNA: TGTGCCAGCAGTGAAGTATCTACTACCTACGAGCAGTACTTC.

This chain connects TRBV10-3 to TRBJ2-2; D is possibly TRBD2 (6 bases). The CDR3 length is 14 residues. Germline values: CDR1 ENHRY, CDR2 SYGVKD. Trimming took off 6 bases at V and 2 bases at J, with 10 bases between the two ends. The CDR3 nucleotides read TGTGCCATCAGCTCGACTAGAAACACCGGGGAGCTGTTTTTT. It codes for CAISSTRNTGELFF.

The CDR3 here is CASSSSGTRRAYEQYF. CDR3 sequence (DNA): TGTGCCAGCAGCTCCTCCGGGACTAGGAGGGCCTACGAGCAGTACTTC. The chain employs TRBV7-2 and TRBJ2-7, with 8 bases aligning to TRBD2. The V gene's germline CDR1 is SGHTA and CDR2 FQGNSA. There are 16 residues in the CDR3. V was pared by 4 bases and J by 2 bases, with 10 bases of the junction left unmatched.

The rearrangement links TRBV12-3 or TRBV12-4 to TRBJ1-6; D gene uncertain. V lost 3 bases, J lost 2 bases, and 8 bases lay in between. The CDR3 sequence is 15 residues long. In nucleotides, the CDR3 is TGTGCCAGCAGTTTTAATGGGGCCTATAATTCACCCCTCCACTTT. Protein product: CASSFNGAYNSPLHF.

The CDR3 loop is CSARGLAGGPGQETQYF. Written as DNA, the CDR3 is TGCAGTGCTAGGGGACTAGCGGGGGGGCCGGGGCAAGAGACCCAGTACTTC. The chain has TRBV20-1 and TRBJ2-5, with 16 bases matching TRBD2. V gave up 3 bases and J gave up 2 bases; unmatched junction bases: 6. Germline-derived CDR1 and CDR2 are DFQATT and SNEGSKA (reference sequence). The CDR3 has 17 amino acids.

CDR3 region: CSARGQGTEAFF. Written as DNA, the CDR3 is TGCAGTGCTAGAGGACAGGGCACTGAAGCTTTCTTT. The V and J genes are TRBV20-1 and TRBJ1-1; 7 bases map to TRBD1. The CDR3 sequence is 12 residues long. From germline, CDR1 is DFQATT and CDR2 SNEGSKA (reference sequence). V lost 1 base, J lost 4 bases, and 0 bases stayed unmatched.

The chain couples TRBV6-1 to TRBJ2-1; D is possibly TRBD1 (7 bases). Germline CDR1 MNHNS, CDR2 SASEGT. The CDR3 totals 15 residues. V gave up 6 bases and J gave up 8 bases, with 20 bases separating them. CDR3 residues: CASSPGGNNFYEQFF. In DNA form, the CDR3 reads TGTGCCAGCAGCCCAGGGGGGAACAATTTCTATGAGCAGTTCTTC.